The T cell receptor beta chain under discussion was sequenced for a study of tissue T cells after allogeneic stem cell transplantation. By share, this clone ranks as large. Produced via immunoSEQ multiplex PCR; TCRdb's table is partial and in-frame only. This table has 6,200 or so clones, around 70% appearing once. V was cut by 6 bases and J by 5 bases, with 17 bases left in between. This CDR3 comprises 14 residues. CDR1 and CDR2 from the germline V gene are LNHDA and SQIVND (reference sequence). Source: tissue from the rectum, taken at autopsy. The chain employs TRBV19 and TRBJ2-7; perhaps TRBD2 as D (5 bases). This TCR was sampled from a woman between 18 and 55 years old with breast cancer. The CDR3 sequence: CASSPTGFLNEQYF. CDR3 DNA: TGTGCCAGTAGCCCCACGGGGTTTTTAAACGAGCAGTACTTC.